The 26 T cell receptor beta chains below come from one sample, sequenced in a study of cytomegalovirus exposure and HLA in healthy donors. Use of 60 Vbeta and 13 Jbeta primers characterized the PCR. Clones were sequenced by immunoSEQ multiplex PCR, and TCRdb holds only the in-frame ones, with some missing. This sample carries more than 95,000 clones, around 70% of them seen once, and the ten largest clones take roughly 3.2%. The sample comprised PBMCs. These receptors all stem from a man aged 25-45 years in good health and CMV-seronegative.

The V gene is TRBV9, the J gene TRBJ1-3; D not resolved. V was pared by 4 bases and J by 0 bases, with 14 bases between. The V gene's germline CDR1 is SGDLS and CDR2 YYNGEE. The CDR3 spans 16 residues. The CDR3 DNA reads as TGTGCCAGCAGCTTACACATCAACCTCTCTGGAAACACCATATATTTT. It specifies CASSLHINLSGNTIYF.

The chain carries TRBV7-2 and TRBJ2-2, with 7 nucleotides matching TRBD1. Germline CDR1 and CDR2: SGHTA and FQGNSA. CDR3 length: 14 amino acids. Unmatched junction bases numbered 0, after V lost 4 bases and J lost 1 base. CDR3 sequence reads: CASSYRGNTGELFF. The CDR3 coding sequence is TGTGCCAGCAGCTACAGGGGGAACACCGGGGAGCTGTTTTTT.

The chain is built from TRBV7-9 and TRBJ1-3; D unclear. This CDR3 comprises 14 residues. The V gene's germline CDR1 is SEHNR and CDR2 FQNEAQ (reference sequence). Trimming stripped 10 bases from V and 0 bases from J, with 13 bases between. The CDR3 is CAIRRPLSGNTIYF. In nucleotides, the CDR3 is TGTGCCATCCGGAGGCCTCTCTCTGGAAACACCATATATTTT.

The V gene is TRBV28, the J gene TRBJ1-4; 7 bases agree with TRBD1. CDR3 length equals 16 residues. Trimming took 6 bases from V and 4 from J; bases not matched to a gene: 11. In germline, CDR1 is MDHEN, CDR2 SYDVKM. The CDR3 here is CASRTSQGGDNEKLFF. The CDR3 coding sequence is TGTGCCAGCAGAACCTCGCAGGGGGGCGATAATGAAAAACTGTTTTTT.

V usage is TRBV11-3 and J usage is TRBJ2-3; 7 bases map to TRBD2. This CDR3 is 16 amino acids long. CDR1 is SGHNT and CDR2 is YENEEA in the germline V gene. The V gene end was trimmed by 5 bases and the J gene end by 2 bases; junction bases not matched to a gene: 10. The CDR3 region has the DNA TGTGCCAGCAGCCCTTGGGCGGGAGAGTACACAGATACGCAGTATTTT. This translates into CASSPWAGEYTDTQYF.

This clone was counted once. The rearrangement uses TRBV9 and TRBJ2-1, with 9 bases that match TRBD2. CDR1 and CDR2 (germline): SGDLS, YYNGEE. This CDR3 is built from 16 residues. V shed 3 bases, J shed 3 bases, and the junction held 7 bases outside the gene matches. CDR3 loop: CASSEGGRGLYNEQFF. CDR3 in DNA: TGTGCCAGCAGCGAAGGCGGGAGGGGTCTCTACAATGAGCAGTTCTTC.

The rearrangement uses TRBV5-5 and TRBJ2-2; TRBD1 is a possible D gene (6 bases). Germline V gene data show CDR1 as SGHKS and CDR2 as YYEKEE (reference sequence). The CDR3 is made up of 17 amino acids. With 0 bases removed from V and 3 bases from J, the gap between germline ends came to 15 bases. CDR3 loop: CASSLAGDRSDTGELFF. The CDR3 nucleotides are TGTGCCAGCAGCTTGGCCGGAGACAGGTCGGACACCGGGGAGCTGTTTTTT.

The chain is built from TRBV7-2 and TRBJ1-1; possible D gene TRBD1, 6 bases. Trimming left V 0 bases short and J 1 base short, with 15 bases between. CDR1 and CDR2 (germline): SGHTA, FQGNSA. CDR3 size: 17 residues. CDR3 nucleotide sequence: TGTGCCAGCAGCTTAGCAGGTTGGGGGGGCAGGAACACTGAAGCTTTCTTT. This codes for CASSLAGWGGRNTEAFF.

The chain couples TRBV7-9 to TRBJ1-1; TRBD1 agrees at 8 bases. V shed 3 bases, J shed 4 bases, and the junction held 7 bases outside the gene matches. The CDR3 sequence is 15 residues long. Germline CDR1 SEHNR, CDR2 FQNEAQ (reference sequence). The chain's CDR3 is CASSFGQGRSTEAFF. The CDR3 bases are TGTGCCAGCAGCTTCGGACAGGGAAGGAGCACTGAAGCTTTCTTT.

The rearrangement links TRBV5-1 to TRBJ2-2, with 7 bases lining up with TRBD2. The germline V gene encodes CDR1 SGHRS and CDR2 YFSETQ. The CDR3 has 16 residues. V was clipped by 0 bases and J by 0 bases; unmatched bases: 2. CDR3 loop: CASSLVAGANTGELFF. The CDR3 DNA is TGCGCCAGCAGCTTGGTCGCGGGGGCGAACACCGGGGAGCTGTTTTTT.

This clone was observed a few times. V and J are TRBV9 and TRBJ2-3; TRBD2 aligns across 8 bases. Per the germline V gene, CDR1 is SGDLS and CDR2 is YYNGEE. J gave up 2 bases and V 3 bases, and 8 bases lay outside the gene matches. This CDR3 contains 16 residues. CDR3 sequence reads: CASSARGSGNTDTQYF. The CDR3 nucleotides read TGTGCCAGCAGCGCCCGGGGTAGCGGGAACACAGATACGCAGTATTTT.

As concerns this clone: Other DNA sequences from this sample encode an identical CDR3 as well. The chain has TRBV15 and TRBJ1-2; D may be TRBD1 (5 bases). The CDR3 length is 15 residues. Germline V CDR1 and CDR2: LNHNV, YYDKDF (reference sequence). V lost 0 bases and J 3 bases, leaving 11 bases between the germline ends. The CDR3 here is CATSRDNRGDYGYTF. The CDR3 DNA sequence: TGTGCCACCAGCAGAGATAATCGGGGGGACTATGGCTACACCTTC.

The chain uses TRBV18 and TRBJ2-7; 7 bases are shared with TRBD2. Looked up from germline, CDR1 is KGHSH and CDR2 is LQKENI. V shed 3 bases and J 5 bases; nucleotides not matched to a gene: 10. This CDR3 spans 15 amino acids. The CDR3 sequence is CASSPPNGGRDEQYF. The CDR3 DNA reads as TGTGCCAGCTCACCTCCTAATGGGGGGAGGGACGAGCAGTACTTC. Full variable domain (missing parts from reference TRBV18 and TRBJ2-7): NAGVMQNPRHLVRRRGQEARLRCSPMKGHSHVYWYRQLPEEGLKFMVYLQKENIIDESGMPKERFSAEFPKEGPSILRIQQVVRGDSAAYFCASSPPNGGRDEQYFGPGTRLTVT.

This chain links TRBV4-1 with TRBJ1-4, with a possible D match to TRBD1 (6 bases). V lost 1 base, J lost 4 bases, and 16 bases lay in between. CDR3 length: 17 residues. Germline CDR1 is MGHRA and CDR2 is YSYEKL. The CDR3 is CASSQVGLRGNNEKLFF. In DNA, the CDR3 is TGCGCCAGCAGCCAAGTCGGTCTGAGGGGGAATAATGAAAAACTGTTTTTT.

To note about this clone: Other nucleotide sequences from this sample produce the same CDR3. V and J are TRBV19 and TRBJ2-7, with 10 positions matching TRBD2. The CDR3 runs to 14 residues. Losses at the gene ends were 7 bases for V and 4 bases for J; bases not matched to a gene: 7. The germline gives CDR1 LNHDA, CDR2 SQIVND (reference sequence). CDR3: CASKITSGTYEQYF. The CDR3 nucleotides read TGTGCCAGTAAAATAACTAGCGGGACATACGAGCAGTACTTC.

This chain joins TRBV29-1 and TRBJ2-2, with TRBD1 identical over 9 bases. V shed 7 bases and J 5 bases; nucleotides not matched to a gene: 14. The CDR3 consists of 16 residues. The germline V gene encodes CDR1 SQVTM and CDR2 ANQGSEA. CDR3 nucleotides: TGCAGCGCTTCGAAATCCGGGACAGGGAGGACCGGGGAGCTGTTTTTT. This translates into CSASKSGTGRTGELFF.

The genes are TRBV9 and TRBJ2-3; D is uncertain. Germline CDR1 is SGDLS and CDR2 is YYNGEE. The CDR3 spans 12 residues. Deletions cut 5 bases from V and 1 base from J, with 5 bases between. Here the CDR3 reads CASSLGTDTQYF. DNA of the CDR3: TGTGCCAGCAGTCTAGGCACAGATACGCAGTATTTT.

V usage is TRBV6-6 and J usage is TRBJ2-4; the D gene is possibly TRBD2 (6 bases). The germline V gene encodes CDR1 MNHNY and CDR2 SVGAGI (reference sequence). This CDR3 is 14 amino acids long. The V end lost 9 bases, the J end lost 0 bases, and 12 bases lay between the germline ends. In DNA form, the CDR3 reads TGTGCCAGTAACCGGGAGCTAGCCAAAAACATTCAGTACTTC. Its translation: CASNRELAKNIQYF.

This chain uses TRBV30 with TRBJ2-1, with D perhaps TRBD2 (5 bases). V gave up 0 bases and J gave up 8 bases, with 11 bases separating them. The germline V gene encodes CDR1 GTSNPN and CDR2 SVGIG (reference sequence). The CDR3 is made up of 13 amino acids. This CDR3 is CAWSVLGMDEQFF. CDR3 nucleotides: TGTGCCTGGAGTGTACTCGGGATGGATGAGCAGTTCTTC.

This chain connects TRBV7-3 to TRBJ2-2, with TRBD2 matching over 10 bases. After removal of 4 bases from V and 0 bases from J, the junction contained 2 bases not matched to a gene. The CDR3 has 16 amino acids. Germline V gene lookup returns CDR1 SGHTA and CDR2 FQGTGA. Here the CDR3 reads CASSWTSGANTGELFF. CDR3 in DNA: TGTGCCAGCAGCTGGACTAGCGGAGCGAACACCGGGGAGCTGTTTTTT.

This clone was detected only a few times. CDR3 sequence (DNA): TGTGCCAGCAGCTTCCAGACAGGGCAGTATGGCTACACCTTC. Amino acid sequence: CASSFQTGQYGYTF. The gene calls are TRBV7-2 and TRBJ1-2, with TRBD1 matching over 7 bases. The CDR3 has 14 residues. Per the germline V gene, CDR1 is SGHTA and CDR2 is FQGNSA. V gave up 3 bases and J gave up 5 bases; unmatched junction bases: 6.

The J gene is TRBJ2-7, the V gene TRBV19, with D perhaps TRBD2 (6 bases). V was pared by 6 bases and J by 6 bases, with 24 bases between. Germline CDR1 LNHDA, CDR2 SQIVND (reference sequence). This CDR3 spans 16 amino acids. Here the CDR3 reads CASSPELAGHPGEQYF. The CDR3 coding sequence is TGTGCCAGTAGCCCAGAACTAGCCGGGCACCCAGGCGAGCAGTACTTC. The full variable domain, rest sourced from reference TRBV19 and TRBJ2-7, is DGGITQSPKYLFRKEGQNVTLSCEQNLNHDAMYWYRQDPGQGLRLIYYSQIVNDFQKGDIAEGYSVSREKKESFPLTVTSAQKNPTAFYLCASSPELAGHPGEQYFGPGTRLTVT.

CDR3 residues: CASSAGTGGLQPQHF. CDR3 DNA sequence: TGTGCCAGCAGCGCCGGGACAGGGGGCCTCCAGCCCCAGCATTTT. The chain uses TRBV9 and TRBJ1-5, with 12 positions matching TRBD1. V was clipped by 3 bases and J by 7 bases; unmatched bases: 5. The CDR3 has 15 amino acids. Germline lookup yields CDR1 SGDLS and CDR2 YYNGEE.

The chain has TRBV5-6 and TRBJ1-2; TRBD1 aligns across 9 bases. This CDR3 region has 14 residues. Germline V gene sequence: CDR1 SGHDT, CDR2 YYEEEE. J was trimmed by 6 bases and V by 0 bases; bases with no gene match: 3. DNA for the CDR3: TGTGCCAGCAGCTTGGACAGGGGGCCGCATGGCTACACCTTC. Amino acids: CASSLDRGPHGYTF.

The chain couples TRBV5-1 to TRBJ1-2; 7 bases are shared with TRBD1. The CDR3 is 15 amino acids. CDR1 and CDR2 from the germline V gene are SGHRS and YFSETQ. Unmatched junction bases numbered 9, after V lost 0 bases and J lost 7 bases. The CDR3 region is CASSLVPGDRRGYTF. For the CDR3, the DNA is TGCGCCAGCAGCTTGGTCCCCGGGGACAGACGTGGCTACACCTTC.

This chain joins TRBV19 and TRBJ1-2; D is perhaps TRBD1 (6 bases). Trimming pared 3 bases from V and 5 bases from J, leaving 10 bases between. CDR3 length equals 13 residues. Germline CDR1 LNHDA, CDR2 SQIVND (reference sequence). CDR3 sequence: CASSMRQVYGYTF. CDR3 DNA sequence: TGTGCCAGTAGTATGCGACAGGTATATGGCTACACCTTC.